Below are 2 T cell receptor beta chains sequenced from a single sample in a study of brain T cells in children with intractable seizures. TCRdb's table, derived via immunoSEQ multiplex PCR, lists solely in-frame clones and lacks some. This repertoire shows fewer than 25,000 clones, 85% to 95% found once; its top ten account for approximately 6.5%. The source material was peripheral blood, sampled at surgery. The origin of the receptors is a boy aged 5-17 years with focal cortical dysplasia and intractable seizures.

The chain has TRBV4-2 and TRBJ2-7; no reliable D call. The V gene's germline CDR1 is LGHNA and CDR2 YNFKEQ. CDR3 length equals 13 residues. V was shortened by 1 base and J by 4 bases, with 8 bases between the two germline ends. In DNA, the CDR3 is TGTGCCAGCAGCCAAGGGGCGTCTTACGAGCAGTACTTC. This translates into CASSQGASYEQYF.

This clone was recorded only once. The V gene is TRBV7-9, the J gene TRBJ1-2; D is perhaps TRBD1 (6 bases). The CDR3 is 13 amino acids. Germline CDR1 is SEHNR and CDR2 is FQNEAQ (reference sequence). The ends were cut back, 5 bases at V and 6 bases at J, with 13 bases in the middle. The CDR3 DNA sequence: TGTGCCAGCAGCCGGACGGGGGGCCATGGCTACACCTTC. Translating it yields CASSRTGGHGYTF.